Listed below are T cell receptor beta chains from one sample, sequenced in a study of T cells after yellow fever vaccination. TCRdb reanalysed the 5' RACE reads using MiXCR and keeps one entry per CDR3 protein. The sample comprises roughly 340,000 distinct CDR3 sequences, around 3.9% of which are singletons, and less than 25% rests with the top ten. Material: PBMCs, obtained 5 days after the yellow fever booster vaccination. All receptors come from a man younger than 35 who received the YFV17D yellow fever vaccine. Each CDR3 is given with its conserved first and last residue. Each record gives: V gene, D gene, clone size, J gene, CDR3 protein, CDR3 DNA. D genes are given only for firm matches. A row's size may be missing; if present it is once, few, many or a size class.

>TRBV2|TRBD2|.|TRBJ2-1
CASSGTSGGWNEQFF
TGTGCCAGCAGTGGAACTAGCGGGGGTTGGAATGAGCAGTTCTTC
>TRBV9|TRBD2|many|TRBJ2-3
CASSDPRPGLAGAYPTDTQYF
TGTGCCAGCAGCGACCCAAGGCCGGGACTAGCGGGGGCCTACCCCACAGATACGCAGTATTTT
>TRBV15|.|.|TRBJ1-4
CATSPGGVDEKLFF
TGTGCCACCAGCCCCGGGGGGGTCGATGAAAAACTGTTTTTT
>TRBV7-2|.|few|TRBJ2-2
CASSFETGLTGELFF
TGTGCCAGCAGCTTTGAGACAGGACTCACCGGGGAGCTGTTTTTT
>TRBV29-1|.|.|TRBJ1-1
CSVVPGHTEAFF
TGCAGCGTTGTTCCGGGACACACTGAAGCTTTCTTT
>TRBV20-1|TRBD1|many|TRBJ2-7
CSAMGQSYEQYF
TGCAGTGCTATGGGACAGTCCTACGAGCAGTACTTC
>TRBV5-1|.|.|TRBJ2-2
CASSLVQGPNTGELFF
TGCGCCAGCAGCTTGGTCCAGGGTCCGAACACCGGGGAGCTGTTTTTT
>TRBV18|.|many|TRBJ2-1
CASSPGAAYNEQFF
TGTGCCAGCTCACCGGGGGCGGCTTACAATGAGCAGTTCTTC
>TRBV4-1|.|.|TRBJ2-1
CASSQSRGPGSEQFF
TGCGCCAGCAGCCAAAGCAGGGGCCCGGGGAGTGAGCAGTTCTTC
>TRBV7-3|TRBD2|.|TRBJ2-7
CASSQGAGALYEQYF
TGTGCCAGCAGCCAAGGAGCGGGGGCCCTCTACGAGCAGTACTTC
>TRBV28|TRBD2|few|TRBJ2-3
CASSLERELAARTDTQYF
TGTGCCAGCAGTTTAGAGAGGGAACTAGCGGCCCGCACAGATACGCAGTATTTT
>TRBV5-5|.|many|TRBJ2-2
CASSLYRDTGELFF
TGTGCCAGCAGCTTGTACAGGGACACCGGGGAGCTGTTTTTT
>TRBV10-3|.|many|TRBJ2-5
CAIRGDTSLETQYF
TGTGCCATCAGGGGAGATACTAGTTTGGAGACCCAGTACTTC
>TRBV12-3/TRBV12-4|TRBD2|few|TRBJ2-4
CASRTSGGSDIQYF
TGTGCCTCCAGGACTAGCGGGGGTAGCGACATTCAGTACTTC
>TRBV4-3|TRBD1|many|TRBJ2-1
CASSHPDRVGYNEQFF
TGCGCCAGCAGCCACCCCGACAGGGTTGGCTACAATGAGCAGTTCTTC
>TRBV5-4|TRBD1|.|TRBJ1-1
CASSRGTDLMNTEAFF
TGTGCCAGCAGCCGGGGGACAGATCTCATGAACACTGAAGCTTTCTTT
>TRBV28|.|few|TRBJ2-5
CASKDVPGERTQYF
TGTGCCAGCAAAGACGTCCCGGGTGAGCGGACCCAGTACTTC
>TRBV4-3|.|many|TRBJ1-2
CASSQDKYGYTF
TGCGCCAGCAGCCAAGACAAATATGGCTACACCTTC
>TRBV19|.|.|TRBJ2-5
CASSVGARAETQYF
TGTGCCAGTAGTGTCGGGGCCAGGGCGGAGACCCAGTACTTC
>TRBV6-6|.|few|TRBJ1-6
CASSTGTGSSYNSPLHF
TGTGCCAGCAGTACGGGAACAGGGAGCTCCTATAATTCACCCCTCCACTTT
>TRBV23-1|.|few|TRBJ2-4
CASSQSMGLAKNIQYF
TGCGCCAGCAGTCAATCTATGGGACTGGCCAAAAACATTCAGTACTTC
>TRBV27|TRBD1|.|TRBJ1-1
CASSFMDRMNTEAFF
TGTGCCAGCAGTTTTATGGACAGGATGAACACTGAAGCTTTCTTT
>TRBV7-2|TRBD2|few|TRBJ2-1
CASSPSSGGGYNEQFF
TGTGCCAGCAGCCCCTCTAGCGGGGGGGGATACAATGAGCAGTTCTTC
>TRBV5-1|.|.|TRBJ2-7
CASSPGERGGEQYF
TGCGCCAGCAGCCCCGGGGAGAGGGGAGGCGAGCAGTACTTC
>TRBV5-1|TRBD2|.|TRBJ2-3
CASSVALGGGARSDTQYF
TGCGCCAGCAGCGTGGCCCTGGGCGGGGGGGCAAGGTCAGATACGCAGTATTTT
>TRBV7-2|TRBD1|.|TRBJ1-5
CASSPPTGWQPQHF
TGTGCCAGCAGCCCTCCGACAGGGTGGCAGCCCCAGCATTTT
>TRBV7-3|.|.|TRBJ2-5
CASSLIGRGALQETQYF
TGTGCCAGCAGCTTAATAGGGAGGGGGGCTCTCCAAGAGACCCAGTACTTC
>TRBV5-4|.|few|TRBJ2-2
CASSPLGQNTGELFF
TGTGCCAGCAGCCCATTAGGACAGAACACCGGGGAGCTGTTTTTT
>TRBV7-6|.|many|TRBJ1-1
CASSPRGGIYTEAFF
TGTGCCAGCAGCCCACGGGGGGGGATATACACTGAAGCTTTCTTT
>TRBV18|.|many|TRBJ2-7
CASSPGGHSYEQYF
TGTGCCAGCTCACCCGGGGGGCACTCCTACGAGCAGTACTTC
>TRBV18|.|.|TRBJ1-1
CASTHRDDPEAFF
TGTGCCAGCACACACCGGGACGACCCTGAAGCTTTCTTT
>TRBV4-1|TRBD1|.|TRBJ2-7
CASSQVLTGQGPDEQYF
TGCGCCAGCAGCCAAGTTCTCACGGGACAGGGACCTGACGAGCAGTACTTC
>TRBV5-1|.|.|TRBJ2-3
CASSLLGLFGGSTDTQYF
TGCGCCAGCAGCTTGTTGGGTTTGTTTGGGGGGTCAACAGATACGCAGTATTTT
>TRBV4-1|TRBD2|few|TRBJ2-1
CASSPRGTSGAEQFF
TGCGCCAGCAGCCCCCGCGGGACTAGCGGGGCTGAGCAGTTCTTC
>TRBV27|.|few|TRBJ1-2
CASSLSLETGSYGYTF
TGTGCCAGCAGTTTATCCCTTGAGACAGGCTCCTATGGCTACACCTTC
>TRBV6-6|TRBD1|few|TRBJ1-6
CASKPGTGYNSPLHF
TGTGCCAGCAAGCCCGGGACAGGGTATAATTCACCCCTCCACTTT
>TRBV18|TRBD1|.|TRBJ2-5
CASSPGQSETQYF
TGTGCCAGCTCACCGGGACAGTCGGAGACCCAGTACTTC
>TRBV7-2|TRBD1|few|TRBJ1-5
CASSLNGQGAFQPQHF
TGTGCCAGCAGCTTAAATGGACAGGGGGCCTTTCAGCCCCAGCATTTT
>TRBV12-3/TRBV12-4|.|.|TRBJ2-3
CASTQGTAQYF
TGTGCCAGCACCCAAGGGACGGCGCAGTATTTT
>TRBV6-2/TRBV6-3|.|.|TRBJ2-1
CASSYPGEEQFF
TGTGCCAGCAGTTATCCGGGCGAGGAGCAGTTCTTC
>TRBV18|TRBD2|many|TRBJ2-1
CASSRTGLVSNEQFF
TGTGCCAGCTCACGAACGGGACTAGTCTCAAATGAGCAGTTCTTC
>TRBV12-3/TRBV12-4|.|.|TRBJ2-5
CASSLWSGEYQETQYF
TGTGCCAGCAGTTTATGGTCCGGGGAGTACCAAGAGACCCAGTACTTC
>TRBV10-3|.|.|TRBJ2-2
CAISELQGQGTGELFF
TGTGCCATCAGTGAGTTACAGGGACAAGGCACCGGGGAGCTGTTTTTT
>TRBV5-1|.|many|TRBJ2-5
CASSRDQKETQYF
TGCGCCAGCAGCCGGGACCAAAAAGAGACCCAGTACTTC
>TRBV5-1|.|many|TRBJ2-5
CASRWWGSTETQYF
TGCGCCAGCAGATGGTGGGGCAGCACAGAGACCCAGTACTTC
>TRBV4-3|.|many|TRBJ1-1
CASSVTLNTEAFF
TGCGCCAGCAGCGTGACCTTGAACACTGAAGCTTTCTTT